This TCR beta chain comes out of a study of tumor-infiltrating lymphocytes in primary liver carcinoma. Study as a whole: Treatment of the patients' primary liver carcinoma consisted of surgical resection. Study-level points and caveats: In the absence of sorting, bulk samples left CD4+ and CD8+ repertoires uncompared.

The CDR3 totals 14 residues. V was cut by 6 bases and J by 9 bases, with 18 bases left in between. Per the germline V gene, CDR1 is MNHNS and CDR2 is SASEGT. About this clonotype: The antigen remains undetermined.

A primer matching the constant region was used to make TCR beta cDNA from approximately 0.55 ug of total RNA. Libraries for TCR beta were built through three nested multiplex PCR rounds, which together made up a slightly modified ARM-PCR procedure. The first two PCR rounds used TRBV1-TRBV30 primers with a Cbeta primer, 10 cycles each. TCRdb called the multiplex PCR reads again in MiXCR, with one record for every CDR3 protein. This sample yields 300,000 to 400,000 distinct CDR3 sequences, of which about 62% are seen a single time; roughly 9% belongs to the top ten. Extraction also yielded germline DNA, while blood RNA was obtained from unsorted whole blood.

The clonotype was recovered from a man aged 40-49 years with primary liver carcinoma and hepatitis B virus infection. This chain links TRBV6-1 with TRBJ2-1, with D possibly TRBD2 on 5 matching bases. Sequences were obtained from peripheral blood. This CDR3 reads CASRETGYYGEQFF. The CDR3 DNA reads TGTGCCAGCAGGGAAACGGGGTATTATGGTGAGCAGTTCTTC.